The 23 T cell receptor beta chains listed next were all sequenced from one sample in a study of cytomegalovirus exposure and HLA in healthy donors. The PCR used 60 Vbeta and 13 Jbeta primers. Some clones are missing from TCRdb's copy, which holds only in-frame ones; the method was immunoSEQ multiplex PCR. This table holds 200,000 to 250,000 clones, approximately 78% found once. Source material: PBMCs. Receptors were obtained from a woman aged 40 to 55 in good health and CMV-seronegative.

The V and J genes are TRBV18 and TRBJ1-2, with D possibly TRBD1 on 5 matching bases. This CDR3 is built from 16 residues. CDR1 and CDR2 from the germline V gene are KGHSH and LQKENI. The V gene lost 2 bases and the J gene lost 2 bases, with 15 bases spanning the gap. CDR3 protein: CASSPGEGYRNYGYTF. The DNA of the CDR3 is TGTGCCAGCTCACCAGGGGAGGGCTACAGGAACTATGGCTACACCTTC.

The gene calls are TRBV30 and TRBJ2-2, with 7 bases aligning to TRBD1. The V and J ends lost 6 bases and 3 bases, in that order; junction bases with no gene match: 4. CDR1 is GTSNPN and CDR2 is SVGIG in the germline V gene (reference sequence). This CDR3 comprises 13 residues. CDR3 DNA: TGTGCCTGTGGACAGGTTCACACCGGGGAGCTGTTTTTT. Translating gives CACGQVHTGELFF.

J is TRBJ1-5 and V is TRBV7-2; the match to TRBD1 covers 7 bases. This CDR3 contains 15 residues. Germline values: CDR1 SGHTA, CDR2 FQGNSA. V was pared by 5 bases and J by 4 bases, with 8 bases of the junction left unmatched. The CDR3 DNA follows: TGTGCCAGCAGCGTAAGACAGGGCCCAAATCAGCCCCAGCATTTT. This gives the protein CASSVRQGPNQPQHF. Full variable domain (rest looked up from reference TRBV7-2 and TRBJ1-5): GAGVSQSPSNKVTEKGKDVELRCDPISGHTALYWYRQSLGQGLEFLIYFQGNSAPDKSGLPSDRFSAERTGGSVSTLTIQRTQQEDSAVYLCASSVRQGPNQPQHFGDGTRLSIL.

The CDR3 reads CAWSVLNQPQHF. The CDR3 DNA is TGTGCCTGGAGTGTACTCAATCAGCCCCAGCATTTT. This sequence joins TRBV30 and TRBJ1-5; D unclear. Trimming took off 0 bases at V and 3 bases at J, with 3 bases between the two ends. Per germline, CDR1 GTSNPN and CDR2 SVGIG (reference sequence). The CDR3 runs 12 residues.

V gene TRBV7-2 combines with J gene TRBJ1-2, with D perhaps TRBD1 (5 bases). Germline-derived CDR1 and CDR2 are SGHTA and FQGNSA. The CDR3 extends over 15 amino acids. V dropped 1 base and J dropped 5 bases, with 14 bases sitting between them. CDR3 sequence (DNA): TGTGCCAGCAGCTTAGACCCCCAGGGCCGGTATGGCTACACCTTC. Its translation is CASSLDPQGRYGYTF. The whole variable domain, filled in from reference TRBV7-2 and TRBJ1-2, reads GAGVSQSPSNKVTEKGKDVELRCDPISGHTALYWYRQSLGQGLEFLIYFQGNSAPDKSGLPSDRFSAERTGGSVSTLTIQRTQQEDSAVYLCASSLDPQGRYGYTFGSGTRLTVV.

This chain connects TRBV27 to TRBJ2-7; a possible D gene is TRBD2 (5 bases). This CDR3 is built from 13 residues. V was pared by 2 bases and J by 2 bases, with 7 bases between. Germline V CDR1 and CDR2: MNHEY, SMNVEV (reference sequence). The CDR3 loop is CASSLTEAYEQYF. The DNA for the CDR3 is TGTGCCAGCAGTTTAACGGAGGCCTACGAGCAGTACTTC.

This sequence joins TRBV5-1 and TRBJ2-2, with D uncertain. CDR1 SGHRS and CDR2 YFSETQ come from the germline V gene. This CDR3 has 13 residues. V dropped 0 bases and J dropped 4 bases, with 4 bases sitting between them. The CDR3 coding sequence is TGCGCCAGCAGCTTGGCGGTCACCGGGGAGCTGTTTTTT. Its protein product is CASSLAVTGELFF.

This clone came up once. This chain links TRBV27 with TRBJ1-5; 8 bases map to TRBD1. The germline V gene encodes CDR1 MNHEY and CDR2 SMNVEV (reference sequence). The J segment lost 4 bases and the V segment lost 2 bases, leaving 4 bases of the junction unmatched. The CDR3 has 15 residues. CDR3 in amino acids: CASSLGQGGNQPQHF. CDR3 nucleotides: TGTGCCAGCAGTTTAGGACAGGGAGGGAATCAGCCCCAGCATTTT.

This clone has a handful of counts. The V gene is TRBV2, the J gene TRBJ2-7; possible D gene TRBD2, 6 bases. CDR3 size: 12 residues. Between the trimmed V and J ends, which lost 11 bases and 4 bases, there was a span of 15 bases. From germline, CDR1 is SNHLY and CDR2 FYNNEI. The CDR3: CAGSGGLYEQYF. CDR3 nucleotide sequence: TGTGCCGGGTCCGGGGGTCTTTACGAGCAGTACTTC. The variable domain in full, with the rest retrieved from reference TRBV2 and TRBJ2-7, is EPEVTQTPSHQVTQMGQEVILRCVPISNHLYFYWYRQILGQKVEFLVSFYNNEISEKSEIFDDQFSVERPDGSNFTLKIRSTKLEDSAMYFCAGSGGLYEQYFGPGTRLTVT.

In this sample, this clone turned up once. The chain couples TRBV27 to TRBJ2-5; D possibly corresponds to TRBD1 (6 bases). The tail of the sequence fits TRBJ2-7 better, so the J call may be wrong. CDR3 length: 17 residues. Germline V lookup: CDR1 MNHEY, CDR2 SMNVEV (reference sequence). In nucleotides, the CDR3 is TGTGCCAGCAGTTTTAGACGAACAGGGAAGTTGCGCCACGAGCAGTACTTC. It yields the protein CASSFRRTGKLRHEQYF.

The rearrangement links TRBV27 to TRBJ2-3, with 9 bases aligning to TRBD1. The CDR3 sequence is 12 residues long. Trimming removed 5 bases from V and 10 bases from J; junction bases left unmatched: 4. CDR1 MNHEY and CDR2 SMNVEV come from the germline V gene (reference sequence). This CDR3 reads CASSKGQGPQYF. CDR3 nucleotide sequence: TGTGCCAGCAGTAAAGGACAGGGGCCGCAGTATTTT.

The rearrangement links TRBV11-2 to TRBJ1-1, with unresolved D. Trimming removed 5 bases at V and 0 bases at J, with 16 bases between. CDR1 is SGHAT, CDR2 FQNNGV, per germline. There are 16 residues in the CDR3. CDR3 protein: CASSTNGQLLNTEAFF. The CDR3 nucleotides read TGTGCCAGCAGCACCAATGGGCAGCTTTTGAACACTGAAGCTTTCTTT.

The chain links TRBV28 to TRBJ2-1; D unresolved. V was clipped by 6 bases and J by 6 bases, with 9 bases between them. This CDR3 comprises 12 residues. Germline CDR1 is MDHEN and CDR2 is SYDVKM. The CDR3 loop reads CASSRSFNEQFF. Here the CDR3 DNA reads TGTGCCAGCAGCCGTAGCTTCAATGAGCAGTTCTTC.

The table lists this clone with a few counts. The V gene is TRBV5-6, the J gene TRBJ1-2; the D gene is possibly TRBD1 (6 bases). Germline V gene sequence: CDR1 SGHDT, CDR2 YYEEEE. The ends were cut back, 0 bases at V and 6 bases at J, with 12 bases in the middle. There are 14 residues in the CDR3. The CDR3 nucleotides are TGTGCCAGCAGCTTGGGGGCAGGGGTGGATGGCTACACCTTC. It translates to CASSLGAGVDGYTF.

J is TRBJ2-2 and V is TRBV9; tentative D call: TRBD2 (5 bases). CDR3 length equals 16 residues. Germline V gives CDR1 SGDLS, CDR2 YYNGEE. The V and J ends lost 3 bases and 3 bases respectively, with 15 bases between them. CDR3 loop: CASSGGGDYHTGELFF. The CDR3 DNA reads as TGTGCCAGCAGCGGCGGTGGAGACTACCACACCGGGGAGCTGTTTTTT.

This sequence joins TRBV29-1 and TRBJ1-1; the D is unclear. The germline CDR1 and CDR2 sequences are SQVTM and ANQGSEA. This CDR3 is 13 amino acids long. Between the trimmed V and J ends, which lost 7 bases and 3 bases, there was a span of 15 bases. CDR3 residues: CSAILVAYTEAFF. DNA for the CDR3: TGCAGCGCAATTCTCGTGGCATACACTGAAGCTTTCTTT.

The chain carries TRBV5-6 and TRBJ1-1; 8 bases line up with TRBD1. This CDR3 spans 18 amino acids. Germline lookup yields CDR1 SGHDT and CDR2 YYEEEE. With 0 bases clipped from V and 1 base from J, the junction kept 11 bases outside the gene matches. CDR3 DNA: TGTGCCAGCAGCTTGGCTGCGGGCCAGGGGGCAAGGAACACTGAAGCTTTCTTT. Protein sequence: CASSLAAGQGARNTEAFF.

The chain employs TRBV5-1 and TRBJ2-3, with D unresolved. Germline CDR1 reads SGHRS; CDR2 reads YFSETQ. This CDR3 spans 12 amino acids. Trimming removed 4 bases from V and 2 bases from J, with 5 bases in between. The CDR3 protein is CASSLFTDTQYF. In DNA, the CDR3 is TGCGCCAGCAGCCTTTTCACAGATACGCAGTATTTT.

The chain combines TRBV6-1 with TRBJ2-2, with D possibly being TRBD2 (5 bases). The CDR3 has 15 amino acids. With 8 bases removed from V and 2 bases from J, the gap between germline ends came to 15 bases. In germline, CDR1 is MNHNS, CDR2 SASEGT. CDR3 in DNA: TGTGCCAGCCGAAGCGGACGGGTAAACACCGGGGAGCTGTTTTTT. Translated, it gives CASRSGRVNTGELFF.

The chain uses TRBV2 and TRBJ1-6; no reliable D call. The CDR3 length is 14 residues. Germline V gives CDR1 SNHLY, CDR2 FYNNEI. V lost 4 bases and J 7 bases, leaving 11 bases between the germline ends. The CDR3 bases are TGTGCCAGCAGTGCAAACTCTCGGAATTCACCCCTCCACTTT. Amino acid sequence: CASSANSRNSPLHF. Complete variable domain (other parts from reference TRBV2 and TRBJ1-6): EPEVTQTPSHQVTQMGQEVILRCVPISNHLYFYWYRQILGQKVEFLVSFYNNEISEKSEIFDDQFSVERPDGSNFTLKIRSTKLEDSAMYFCASSANSRNSPLHFGNGTRLTVT.

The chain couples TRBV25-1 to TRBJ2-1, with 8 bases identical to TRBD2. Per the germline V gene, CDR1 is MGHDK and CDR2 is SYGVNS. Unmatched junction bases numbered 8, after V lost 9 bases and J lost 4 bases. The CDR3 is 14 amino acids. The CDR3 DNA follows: TGTGCCAGTTCTGGACTAGCCGGTTACAATGAGCAGTTCTTC. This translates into CASSGLAGYNEQFF.

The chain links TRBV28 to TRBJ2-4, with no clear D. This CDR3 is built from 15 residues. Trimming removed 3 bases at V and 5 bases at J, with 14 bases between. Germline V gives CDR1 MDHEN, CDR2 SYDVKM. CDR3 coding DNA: TGTGCCAGCAGTTTTTTCCCCCGCGGCCAAAACATTCAGTACTTC. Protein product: CASSFFPRGQNIQYF.

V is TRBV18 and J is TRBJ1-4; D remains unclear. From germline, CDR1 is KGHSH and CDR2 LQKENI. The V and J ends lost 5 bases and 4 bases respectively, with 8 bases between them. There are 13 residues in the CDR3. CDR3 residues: CASSGGINEKLFF. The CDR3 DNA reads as TGTGCCAGCTCAGGCGGGATTAATGAAAAACTGTTTTTT.